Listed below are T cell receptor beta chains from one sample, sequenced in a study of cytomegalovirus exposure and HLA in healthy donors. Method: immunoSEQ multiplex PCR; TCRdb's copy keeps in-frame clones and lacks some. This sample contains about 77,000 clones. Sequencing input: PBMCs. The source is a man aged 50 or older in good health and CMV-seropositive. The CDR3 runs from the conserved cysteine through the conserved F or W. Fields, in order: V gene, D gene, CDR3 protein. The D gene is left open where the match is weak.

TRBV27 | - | CASSWRGGSEKLFF
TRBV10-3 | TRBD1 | CAISSPDRGVYGYTF
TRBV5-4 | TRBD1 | CASSLGTGGTEAFF
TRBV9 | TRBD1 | CASNLGQNYGYTF
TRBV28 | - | CASSSVAALFRYEQYF
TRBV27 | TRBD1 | CASSGIGTGVFYGYTF
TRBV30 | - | CAWSEGGPEAFF
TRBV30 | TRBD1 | CAWRGQIAGDTEAFF
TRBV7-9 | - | CASSLAEGDTQYF
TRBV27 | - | CASSVQGGNYGYTF
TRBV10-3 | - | CAISEPRLAGSNYGYTF
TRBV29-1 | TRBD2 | CSAPLLAGVDTQYF
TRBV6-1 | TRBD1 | CASSEIRTGFGEQYF
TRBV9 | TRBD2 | CASSVDPSGGAGTDTQYF
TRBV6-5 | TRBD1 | CASSYSHRGDTEAFF
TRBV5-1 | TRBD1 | CASSLSGTVNQPQHF
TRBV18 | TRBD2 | CASSPPQRGRQETQYF
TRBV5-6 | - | CASSWRPTTESDGYTF
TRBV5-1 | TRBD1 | CASSTQGQGVWYGYTF
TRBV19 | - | CASSMARSQETQYF
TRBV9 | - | CASSRGTAYEQYF
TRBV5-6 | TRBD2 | CASSDGLRREVIEQYF
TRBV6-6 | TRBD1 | CASSYQQGGRETQYF
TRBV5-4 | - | CASSLDSPNTEAFF
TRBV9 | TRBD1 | CASSPTGTGVNSPLHF
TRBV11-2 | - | CASSLKVAAFTDTQYF
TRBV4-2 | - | CASSQAPARNYNEQFF
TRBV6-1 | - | CASSGARASPLHF
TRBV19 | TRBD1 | CASSGQGQGHYGYTF
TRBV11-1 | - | CASSLKSGPNTGELFF
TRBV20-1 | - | CSAGTNTEAFF
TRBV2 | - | CASSKNRAGANVLTF
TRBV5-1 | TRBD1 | CASTLGQGGPGANVLTF
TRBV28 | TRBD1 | CASNVPGQGRGEQYF
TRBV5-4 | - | CASSLAPQYEQYF
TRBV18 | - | CASSPPQNLNTEAFF
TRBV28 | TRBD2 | CASSGVAGGTDTQYF
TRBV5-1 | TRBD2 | CASSLVVAGVYNEQFF
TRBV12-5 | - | CASGLVPGSNGNQPQHF
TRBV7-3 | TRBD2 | CASSRTSESSYNEQFF
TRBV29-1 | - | CSVGPTDQETQYF
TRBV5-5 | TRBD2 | CASSLRGRDEQFF
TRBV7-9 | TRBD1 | CASAGTGNTGELFF
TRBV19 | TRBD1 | CASSSRDRGWKRNQPQHF
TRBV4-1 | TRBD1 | CASSHPGQGNYGYTF
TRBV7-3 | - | CASSLIGGRGVNSPLHF
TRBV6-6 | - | CASSLQGDNEQFF
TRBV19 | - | CASSIGQTNTEAFF
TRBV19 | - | CASSIGTAQNQYF
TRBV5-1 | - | CASSPGGGNTEAFF
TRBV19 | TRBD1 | CASSIQAGGKAGELFF
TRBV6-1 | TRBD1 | CASSEGTGAPVYGYTF
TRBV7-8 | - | CASSPRDFLYNEQFF
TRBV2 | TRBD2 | CASSTLAGENEQFF